This is a list of T cell receptor beta chains from one sample in a study of breast tumors, draining lymph nodes, adjacent tissues. MiXCR, applied by TCRdb to the multiplex PCR reads, yields one record per CDR3 protein. The table records roughly 86,000 distinct CDR3 sequences, about 20% of them present only once. The sequenced material came from axillary lymph node tissue. The origin of the receptors is a female donor with breast cancer. Some clones in this sample may be carry-over from other donors' samples. The CDR3 runs from the conserved cysteine through the conserved F or W. Fields, in order: D gene, V gene, clone size, J gene, CDR3 DNA, CDR3 protein. A D gene is named only where the DNA matches it firmly. Not all rows give a size; the values are once, few, many and, for expanded clones, a class.

D: TRBD1; V: TRBV6-2/TRBV6-3; size: many; J: TRBJ2-3; DNA: TGTGCCAGCAGCGTGACAGGGTCCAGCACAGATACGCAGTATTTT; CDR3: CASSVTGSSTDTQYF
D: -; V: TRBV20-1; size: many; J: TRBJ2-5; DNA: TGCAGTGCTAGAGCTGGGAGTTCCCAAGAGACCCAGTACTTC; CDR3: CSARAGSSQETQYF
D: -; V: TRBV6-2/TRBV6-3; size: -; J: TRBJ1-1; DNA: TGTGCCAGCAGTAGAACGGCCAACACTGAAGCTTTCTTT; CDR3: CASSRTANTEAFF
D: TRBD1; V: TRBV5-1; size: many; J: TRBJ2-3; DNA: TGCGCCAGCCGCCCGGGACAGGGTACAGATACGCAGTATTTT; CDR3: CASRPGQGTDTQYF
D: -; V: TRBV6-5; size: many; J: TRBJ2-3; DNA: TGTGCCAGCAGTTACTCTCCTAGCGCTGGGGAAGATACGCAGTATTTT; CDR3: CASSYSPSAGEDTQYF
D: -; V: TRBV24-1; size: many; J: TRBJ2-7; DNA: TGTGCCACCAGTGATTTGCCGGGACGGTCCTACGAGCAGTACTTC; CDR3: CATSDLPGRSYEQYF
D: TRBD2; V: TRBV29-1; size: many; J: TRBJ2-1; DNA: TGCAGCGTCTCCGGGACTAGCGGGCTATCATACAATGAGCAGTTCTTC; CDR3: CSVSGTSGLSYNEQFF
D: TRBD2; V: TRBV7-8; size: many; J: TRBJ2-7; DNA: TGTGCCAGCAGCTTACCTGCTTCCGGGACTAGCGGGACCTACGAGCAGTACTTC; CDR3: CASSLPASGTSGTYEQYF
D: -; V: TRBV20-1; size: many; J: TRBJ2-5; DNA: TGCAGTGCTGCTAGTCAGGAGACCCAGTACTTC; CDR3: CSAASQETQYF
D: TRBD1; V: TRBV20-1; size: once; J: TRBJ1-1; DNA: TGCAGTGCTAGAGGGACAGGGGTCACTGAAGCTTTCTTT; CDR3: CSARGTGVTEAFF
D: -; V: TRBV18; size: few; J: TRBJ2-5; DNA: TGTGCCAGCTCACCACCCAGGGGACAAGAGACCCAGTACTTC; CDR3: CASSPPRGQETQYF
D: TRBD2; V: TRBV20-1; size: many; J: TRBJ2-1; DNA: TGCAGTGCTCATAGGGGCGGGAGGGGTAATGAGCAGTTCTTC; CDR3: CSAHRGGRGNEQFF
D: -; V: TRBV7-2; size: medium-sized; J: TRBJ2-7; DNA: TGTGCCAGCAGCTTAACAGGGAACCACGAGCAGTACTTC; CDR3: CASSLTGNHEQYF
D: TRBD1; V: TRBV4-1; size: many; J: TRBJ2-1; DNA: TGCGCCAGCAGCCAAGGAGTCAGGGGGCGGGGTGAGCAGTTCTTC; CDR3: CASSQGVRGRGEQFF
D: -; V: TRBV6-5; size: many; J: TRBJ1-2; DNA: TGTGCCAGCAGCCCCAGACGGACGACTAACTATGGCTACACCTTC; CDR3: CASSPRRTTNYGYTF
D: -; V: TRBV18; size: -; J: TRBJ2-7; DNA: TGTGCCAGCTCACCACCCGGCCAGGGGGGGTACGAGCAGTACTTC; CDR3: CASSPPGQGGYEQYF
D: -; V: TRBV24-1; size: many; J: TRBJ1-2; DNA: TGTGCCACCAGTGACCCCGGGAACCGCTATGGCTACACCTTC; CDR3: CATSDPGNRYGYTF
D: -; V: TRBV5-1; size: many; J: TRBJ2-7; DNA: TGCGCCAGCAGCACAGCCTACGAGCAGTACTTC; CDR3: CASSTAYEQYF
D: TRBD1; V: TRBV18; size: -; J: TRBJ2-7; DNA: TGTGCCAGCTCACCTAGGGACAGAACCTACGAGCAGTACTTC; CDR3: CASSPRDRTYEQYF
D: -; V: TRBV7-3; size: many; J: TRBJ1-2; DNA: TGTGCCAGCAGCAAAGACACAGGGAACTATGGCTACACCTTC; CDR3: CASSKDTGNYGYTF
D: -; V: TRBV4-2; size: many; J: TRBJ2-1; DNA: TGTGCCAGCAGCCAAACCATGAACAGTGAGCAGTTCTTC; CDR3: CASSQTMNSEQFF
D: -; V: TRBV19; size: many; J: TRBJ2-2; DNA: TGTGCCAGCCGCCCAGGGGGGACGAACACCGGGGAGCTGTTTTTT; CDR3: CASRPGGTNTGELFF
D: TRBD2; V: TRBV12-3/TRBV12-4; size: many; J: TRBJ2-7; DNA: TGTGCCAGCAGTTTAGGGACTAGCGCCGAGCAGTACTTC; CDR3: CASSLGTSAEQYF
D: -; V: TRBV20-1; size: many; J: TRBJ1-3; DNA: TGCAGTGCTAGCTCAACCGGACGGGCCTCTGGAAACACCATATATTTT; CDR3: CSASSTGRASGNTIYF
D: -; V: TRBV15; size: many; J: TRBJ2-1; DNA: TGTGCCACCAGCAGCTCCCTGACCTTCAATGAGCAGTTCTTC; CDR3: CATSSSLTFNEQFF
D: -; V: TRBV12-3/TRBV12-4; size: many; J: TRBJ2-2; DNA: TGTGCCAGCAGTCCAGAGGGGGATTCCCGGGAGCTGTTTTTT; CDR3: CASSPEGDSRELFF